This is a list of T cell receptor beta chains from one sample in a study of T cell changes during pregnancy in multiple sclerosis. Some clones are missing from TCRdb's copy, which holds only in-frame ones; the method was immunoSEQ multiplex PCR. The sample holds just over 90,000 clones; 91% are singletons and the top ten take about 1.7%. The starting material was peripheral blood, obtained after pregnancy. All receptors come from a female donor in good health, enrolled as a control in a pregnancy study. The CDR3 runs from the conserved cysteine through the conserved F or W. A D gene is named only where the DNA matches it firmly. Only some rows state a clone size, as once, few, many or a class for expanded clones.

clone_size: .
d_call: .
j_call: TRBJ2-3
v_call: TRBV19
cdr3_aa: CASSRRGADTQYF
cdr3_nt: TGTGCCAGTAGTAGGCGGGGTGCAGATACGCAGTATTTT

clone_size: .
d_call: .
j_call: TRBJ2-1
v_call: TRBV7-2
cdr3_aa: CASSSGNVYEQFF
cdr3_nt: TGTGCCAGCAGCTCGGGAAATGTCTATGAGCAGTTCTTC

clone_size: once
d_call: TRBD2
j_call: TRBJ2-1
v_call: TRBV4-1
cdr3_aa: CASSQPQLGLAQREQFF
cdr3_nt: TGCGCCAGCAGCCAGCCCCAATTGGGACTAGCGCAACGTGAGCAGTTCTTC

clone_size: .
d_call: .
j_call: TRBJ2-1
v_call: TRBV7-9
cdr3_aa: CASSSPGGPYNEQFF
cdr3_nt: TGTGCCAGCAGCTCACCGGGGGGCCCTTACAATGAGCAGTTCTTC

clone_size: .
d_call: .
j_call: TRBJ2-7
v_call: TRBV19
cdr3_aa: CASSGGYSYEQYF
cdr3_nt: TGTGCCAGTAGTGGAGGGTACTCCTACGAGCAGTACTTC

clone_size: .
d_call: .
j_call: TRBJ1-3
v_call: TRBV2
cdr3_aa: CASSPTGNTIYF
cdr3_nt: TGTGCCAGCAGCCCGACAGGAAACACCATATATTTT

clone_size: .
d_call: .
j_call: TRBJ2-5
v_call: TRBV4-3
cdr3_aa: CASSPRGGIQETQYF
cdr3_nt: TGCGCCAGCAGCCCCCGCGGAGGGATCCAAGAGACCCAGTACTTC

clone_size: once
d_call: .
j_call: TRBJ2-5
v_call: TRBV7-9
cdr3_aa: CASSLRVETQYF
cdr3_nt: TGTGCCAGCAGCTTAAGAGTGGAGACCCAGTACTTC

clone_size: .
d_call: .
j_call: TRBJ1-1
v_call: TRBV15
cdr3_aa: CATSRVGGREAFF
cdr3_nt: TGTGCCACCAGCAGAGTTGGCGGGCGTGAAGCTTTCTTT

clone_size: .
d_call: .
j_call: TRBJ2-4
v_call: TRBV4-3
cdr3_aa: CASSQGLLAKNIQYF
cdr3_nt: TGCGCCAGCAGCCAGGGGCTTCTAGCCAAAAACATTCAGTACTTC

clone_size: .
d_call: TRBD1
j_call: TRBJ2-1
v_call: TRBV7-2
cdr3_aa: CASRQTGVEQFF
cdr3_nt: TGTGCCAGCAGACAAACAGGGGTTGAGCAGTTCTTC

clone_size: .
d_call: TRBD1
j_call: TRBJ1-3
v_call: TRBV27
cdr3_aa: CASSLSGGGNTIYF
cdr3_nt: TGTGCCAGCAGTCTGTCAGGGGGAGGAAACACCATATATTTT

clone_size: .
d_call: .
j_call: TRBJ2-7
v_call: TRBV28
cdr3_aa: CASSPGFGLGQYF
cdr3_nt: TGTGCCAGCAGTCCAGGGTTCGGCCTTGGGCAGTACTTC

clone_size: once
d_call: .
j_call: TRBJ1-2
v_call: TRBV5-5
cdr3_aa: CASSSTRGSYGYTF
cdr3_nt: TGTGCCAGCAGCTCCACCAGGGGCTCCTATGGCTACACCTTC

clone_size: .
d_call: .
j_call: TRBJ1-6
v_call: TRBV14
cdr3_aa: CASSQTIYNSPLHF
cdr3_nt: TGTGCCAGCAGCCAAACTATCTATAATTCACCCCTCCACTTT

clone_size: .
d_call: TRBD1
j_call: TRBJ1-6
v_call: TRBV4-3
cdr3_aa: CASSQSGQGVSPLHF
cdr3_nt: TGCGCCAGCAGCCAATCGGGACAGGGAGTGTCACCCCTCCACTTT

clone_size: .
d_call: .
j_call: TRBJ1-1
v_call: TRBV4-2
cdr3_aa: CAREQGNTEAFF
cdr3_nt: TGTGCCAGAGAACAGGGAAACACTGAAGCTTTCTTT

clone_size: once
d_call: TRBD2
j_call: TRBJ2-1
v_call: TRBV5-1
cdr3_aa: CASSLGLAGRNNEQFF
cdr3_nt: TGCGCCAGCAGCTTGGGACTAGCGGGGCGAAACAATGAGCAGTTCTTC